The clone carrying this T cell receptor (beta chain) was seen repeatedly, ten times or more. Amplification targeted TCR beta CDR3 regions from RNA transcripts. HTBI primers were the set used in a first-round RT-PCR of the TCR CDR3. MiXCR, run by TCRdb on the multiplex PCR reads, gives a single entry per CDR3 protein. The data contain hundreds of thousands of distinct CDR3 sequences, just over 35% of them singletons. This entry is derived from a study of T cells in Graves' hyperthyroidism and ophthalmopathy. Germline V gene data show CDR1 as WSHSY and CDR2 as SAAADI. The V segment lost 11 bases and the J segment 2 bases; nucleotides outside the gene matches: 9. The CDR3 is 13 residues long.

V is TRBV10-2 and J is TRBJ2-7; the match to TRBD2 covers 7 bases. This sequence originates from a woman in her 40s with Graves' hyperthyroidism. Sequencing was performed on blood. The CDR3 sequence: CAANPAGAYEQYF. CDR3 bases: TGCGCCGCCAACCCGGCGGGAGCCTACGAGCAGTACTTC.